Listed below are T cell receptor beta chains from one sample, sequenced in a study of T cell repertoires in cytomegalovirus infection. TCRdb reprocessed the reads via MiXCR and lists one record per CDR3 protein. The table records about 310,000 distinct CDR3 sequences, roughly 25% of them present only once. No antigens are known for them. Material: cultured PBMCs, obtained from culture after CMV antigen stimulation. These receptors were taken from a human donor in good health (CMV status not recorded). Some clones in this sample may be carry-over from other donors' samples. Both conserved end residues are part of each CDR3. D genes are given only for firm matches. Part of the rows lack a size; the others show once, few, many or a class for expanded clones.

cdr3_aa | cdr3_nt | d_call | v_call | clone_size | j_call
CASSQGLAGYEQYF | TGCGCCAGCAGCCAAGGGCTAGCGGGATACGAGCAGTACTTC | TRBD2 | TRBV4-3 | NA | TRBJ2-7
CASRSQSGGRDTQYF | TGTGCCAGCAGAAGCCAGTCGGGGGGCAGAGATACGCAGTATTTT | NA | TRBV7-2 | many | TRBJ2-3
CASTRGEKLFF | TGTGCCAGCACACGGGGTGAAAAACTGTTTTTT | NA | TRBV7-9 | NA | TRBJ1-4
CASSPRTAGTYNELFF | TGTGCCAGCAGCCCACGGACAGCGGGAACCTACAATGAGCTCTTCTTC | NA | TRBV7-9 | NA | TRBJ2-1
CASLTRENEQFF | TGTGCCAGCCTAACACGGGAGAATGAGCAGTTCTTC | NA | TRBV3-1 | NA | TRBJ2-1
CASKGGGAGRDNEQFF | TGTGCCAGCAAGGGGGGGGGGGCAGGGAGGGACAATGAGCAGTTCTTC | NA | TRBV6-1 | NA | TRBJ2-1
CASSREGGETQYF | TGTGCCAGCAGCCGTGAGGGAGGGGAGACCCAGTACTTC | TRBD2 | TRBV3-1 | NA | TRBJ2-5
CASSGIAKNIQYF | TGTGCCAGCAGCGGGATTGCCAAAAACATTCAGTACTTC | NA | TRBV9 | NA | TRBJ2-4
CASNRQGGETQYF | TGTGCCAGCAATCGGCAGGGAGGGGAGACCCAGTACTTC | TRBD2 | TRBV12-3/TRBV12-4 | few | TRBJ2-5
CASSLDPGGTEAFF | TGCGCCAGCAGCTTGGATCCAGGGGGCACTGAAGCTTTCTTT | TRBD1 | TRBV5-1 | few | TRBJ1-1
CASSGHSRGSRGYTF | TGTGCCAGCAGCGGCCATAGTCGGGGTTCGCGCGGCTACACCTTC | NA | TRBV9 | few | TRBJ1-2
CSARVATYNEQFF | TGCAGTGCTAGAGTAGCTACCTACAATGAGCAGTTCTTC | NA | TRBV20-1 | NA | TRBJ2-1
CASRGRFYEQYF | TGTGCCAGCAGGGGTAGGTTCTACGAGCAGTACTTC | NA | TRBV12-3/TRBV12-4 | NA | TRBJ2-7
CASSPTGGQGATQYF | TGTGCCAGCAGCCCGACGGGGGGGCAAGGGGCGACCCAGTACTTC | TRBD2 | TRBV11-2 | few | TRBJ2-5
CATRPSDATNEKLFF | TGTGCCACCCGACCCTCGGATGCAACTAATGAAAAACTGTTTTTT | NA | TRBV10-3 | NA | TRBJ1-4
CASSGLLAGLYNEQFF | TGTGCCAGCAGTGGGCTTCTAGCGGGACTTTACAATGAGCAGTTCTTC | TRBD2 | TRBV6-1 | NA | TRBJ2-1
CAIKGLAGGSSYNEQFF | TGTGCCATCAAGGGACTAGCGGGAGGAAGCTCCTACAATGAGCAGTTCTTC | TRBD2 | TRBV10-3 | few | TRBJ2-1
CASRTLRSSGSTHEQFF | TGTGCCAGCAGAACGCTTAGAAGTAGCGGGAGTACGCATGAGCAGTTCTTC | TRBD2 | TRBV6-1 | few | TRBJ2-1
CASSFSGTTDTQYF | TGTGCCAGCAGTTTTAGCGGTACCACAGATACGCAGTATTTT | NA | TRBV11-3 | NA | TRBJ2-3
CASSTRQGFDQPQHF | TGTGCCAGCAGTACCCGACAGGGGTTTGATCAGCCCCAGCATTTT | TRBD1 | TRBV6-5 | few | TRBJ1-5
CASSQGIQGGNEQYF | TGTGCCAGCAGCCAAGGTATTCAGGGAGGAAACGAGCAGTACTTC | NA | TRBV4-2 | few | TRBJ2-7
CSARERTGRSNQPQHF | TGCAGTGCTAGAGAGAGGACAGGGCGTAGCAATCAGCCCCAGCATTTT | TRBD1 | TRBV20-1 | NA | TRBJ1-5
CASSYGTTGVNEQFF | TGTGCCAGCAGTTACGGGACCACCGGGGTCAATGAGCAGTTCTTC | NA | TRBV6-2/TRBV6-3 | NA | TRBJ2-1
CASQSGQRTSLGNEQFF | TGTGCCAGCCAATCGGGACAACGAACTTCCCTTGGAAATGAGCAGTTCTTC | NA | TRBV5-4 | few | TRBJ2-1
CASSLDRGTNEKLFF | TGTGCCAGCAGCTTAGATCGGGGAACTAATGAAAAACTGTTTTTT | NA | TRBV7-6 | many | TRBJ1-4
CASSFRARSEQFF | TGTGCCAGCAGTTTTCGGGCCCGGAGTGAGCAGTTCTTC | NA | TRBV12-3/TRBV12-4 | NA | TRBJ2-1
CASNRQYNEQFF | TGTGCCAGCAACAGGCAGTACAATGAGCAGTTCTTC | NA | TRBV28 | NA | TRBJ2-1
CASSLSMASGNTIYF | TGTGCCAGCAGCCTAAGTATGGCCTCTGGAAACACCATATATTTT | NA | TRBV7-2 | many | TRBJ1-3
CASRDGTSGRGYEQYF | TGTGCCAGCAGAGACGGGACTAGCGGGAGGGGGTACGAGCAGTACTTC | TRBD2 | TRBV6-1 | NA | TRBJ2-7
CASSFRGADTQYF | TGTGCCAGCAGCTTTAGAGGGGCAGATACGCAGTATTTT | NA | TRBV7-9 | NA | TRBJ2-3
CASSLGHGDSGNTIYF | TGTGCCAGCAGCTTGGGGCACGGAGACTCTGGAAACACCATATATTTT | NA | TRBV11-2 | NA | TRBJ1-3
CAISVATGTLKNTEAFF | TGTGCCATCAGTGTCGCGACAGGGACTCTGAAGAACACTGAAGCTTTCTTT | TRBD1 | TRBV10-3 | NA | TRBJ1-1
CASSESGGTVLREAFF | TGCGCCAGCAGTGAGTCGGGCGGGACAGTCCTGCGTGAAGCTTTCTTT | TRBD1 | TRBV10-2 | NA | TRBJ1-1
CARRPSSGELFF | TGTGCCAGAAGGCCTTCGAGCGGGGAGCTGTTTTTT | NA | TRBV2 | few | TRBJ2-2
CASSSPGGDYSYNEQFF | TGTGCCAGCAGTTCCCCTGGGGGTGATTACTCCTACAATGAGCAGTTCTTC | NA | TRBV7-8 | many | TRBJ2-1
CASSSRGGYSNQPQHF | TGTGCCAGCAGCTCCCGAGGGGGTTATAGCAATCAGCCCCAGCATTTT | NA | TRBV6-1 | NA | TRBJ1-5
CASNTRQETQYF | TGTGCCAGCAACACACGCCAAGAGACCCAGTACTTC | NA | TRBV6-2/TRBV6-3 | few | TRBJ2-5
CASSGTDRTEAFF | TGTGCCAGCAGCGGCACCGACAGGACTGAAGCTTTCTTT | NA | TRBV28 | NA | TRBJ1-1
CASSLATGEETQYF | TGTGCCAGCAGCTTAGCAACAGGGGAAGAGACCCAGTACTTC | TRBD1 | TRBV7-2 | many | TRBJ2-5
CASSSPGQGAVGGIDTQYF | TGTGCCAGCAGCTCACCGGGACAGGGGGCAGTGGGAGGTATTGATACGCAGTATTTT | TRBD1 | TRBV7-2 | many | TRBJ2-3
CASTKRDTDTQYF | TGTGCCAGTACAAAGCGGGACACAGATACGCAGTATTTT | TRBD2 | TRBV19 | NA | TRBJ2-3
CASSQEAGGTEAFF | TGCGCCAGCAGCCAAGAAGCGGGGGGCACTGAAGCTTTCTTT | NA | TRBV4-1 | few | TRBJ1-1
CSASPGSPSTDTQYF | TGCAGTGCTAGCCCAGGTAGCCCTAGCACAGATACGCAGTATTTT | NA | TRBV20-1 | once | TRBJ2-3
CASSLVLANEQFF | TGTGCCAGCAGCTTAGTACTGGCCAATGAGCAGTTCTTC | NA | TRBV7-2 | few | TRBJ2-1
CASSQAGWGPYGYTF | TGTGCCAGCAGCCAAGCCGGCTGGGGACCATATGGCTACACCTTC | NA | TRBV14 | few | TRBJ1-2
CASSPLSGYTDTQYF | TGTGCCAGCAGTCCCCTCAGCGGATACACAGATACGCAGTATTTT | NA | TRBV12-3/TRBV12-4 | few | TRBJ2-3
CASSSRQAGGSYNEQFF | TGTGCCAGCAGCTCCCGACAAGCGGGAGGGTCCTACAATGAGCAGTTCTTC | TRBD2 | TRBV11-2 | NA | TRBJ2-1